What follows is one T cell receptor beta chain and its context. Its antigen is currently unknown. This specimen belongs to a study of post-analysis software for immune sequencing data. Study-wide points: TRBV5-6, TRBV5-1 and TRBV20-1 belonged to a set of about five TRBV segments that were more frequent in patients than controls. Co-batched samples clustered tightly together by F measure.

cDNA libraries for TCR beta contained unique molecular identifiers. One entry per CDR3 protein, called by TCRdb with MiXCR from the PCR reads. The sample holds fewer than 600,000 distinct CDR3 sequences, 40% to 55% seen once. Germline V CDR1 and CDR2: SGDLS, YYNGEE. This CDR3 has 18 amino acids. Deletions cut 1 base from V and 3 bases from J, with 21 bases between. The clonotype was recovered from a girl aged 10-17 years with multiple sclerosis. The sequencing sample was made of blood. The rearrangement uses TRBV9 and TRBJ2-3; TRBD1 or TRBD2 may be the D gene (5 bases each). CDR3 in DNA: TGTGCCAGCAGCGTATATCAGGGAGCCATTGGTCTGACAGATACGCAGTATTTT. It codes for CASSVYQGAIGLTDTQYF.